The 13 T cell receptor beta chains presented below share a single source sample, sequenced in a study of early T cells in non-severe SARS-CoV-2 infection. Via MiXCR, TCRdb re-called the 5' RACE reads, giving one row per CDR3 protein. The table includes about 92,000 distinct CDR3 sequences, roughly 17% detected once. Sequencing input: whole blood. Receptor source: an adult who was a healthcare worker with PCR-confirmed SARS-CoV-2 infection or an uninfected control (not recorded which).

The gene calls are TRBV7-8 and TRBJ1-3, with TRBD1 identical over 8 bases. V lost 5 bases to trimming and J lost 7 bases; unmatched junction nucleotides: 10. The CDR3 spans 15 residues. From germline, CDR1 is SGHVS and CDR2 FQNEAQ. CDR3 in DNA: TGTGCCAGCAGCCCGCGGACAGGGAATGTCAACACCATATATTTT. It yields the protein CASSPRTGNVNTIYF.

The chain couples TRBV20-1 to TRBJ2-3; TRBD1 agrees at 9 bases. V dropped 8 bases and J dropped 5; count of bases not matched to a gene: 8. Per germline, CDR1 DFQATT and CDR2 SNEGSKA (reference sequence). The CDR3 loop spans 13 amino acids. CDR3 DNA sequence: TGCAGTTCCTCGCGGACAGGGGTAGATACGCAGTATTTT. This sequence encodes CSSSRTGVDTQYF.

This chain links TRBV29-1 with TRBJ2-7; 9 nucleotides agree with TRBD2. The CDR3 covers 18 residues. Germline CDR1 reads SQVTM; CDR2 reads ANQGSEA. With 7 bases clipped from V and 3 bases from J, the junction kept 22 bases outside the gene matches. CDR3 nucleotide sequence: TGCAGCGCCATTATGGGGTTAGCGGGGGATATCGCTAACTACGAGCAGTACTTC. It specifies CSAIMGLAGDIANYEQYF.

J is TRBJ1-3 and V is TRBV6-5; TRBD1 might be the D (6 bases). This CDR3 has 13 residues. Trimming removed 2 bases at V and 4 bases at J, with 6 bases between. Per the germline V gene, CDR1 is MNHEY and CDR2 is SVGAGI. The CDR3 region has the DNA TGTGCCAGCAGTTACGGACAGGGAAACACCATATATTTT. Protein: CASSYGQGNTIYF.

This clonotype was observed a few times. This rearrangement joins TRBV5-6 to TRBJ1-1; D unresolved. The CDR3 has 11 amino acids. V was shortened by 10 bases and J by 6 bases, with 13 bases between the two germline ends. The germline CDR1 and CDR2 sequences are SGHDT and YYEEEE. CDR3 sequence reads: CAFGWGSEAFF. CDR3 in DNA: TGTGCCTTCGGATGGGGTTCTGAAGCTTTCTTT. Full variable domain (remainder filled in from reference TRBV5-6 and TRBJ1-1): DAGVTQSPTHLIKTRGQQVTLRCSPKSGHDTVSWYQQALGQGPQFIFQYYEEEERQRGNFPDRFSGHQFPNYSSELNVNALLLGDSALYLCAFGWGSEAFFGQGTRLTVV.

The J gene is TRBJ2-1, the V gene TRBV18; 11 nucleotides align to TRBD2. Trimming at V came to 2 bases and at J to 8 bases, leaving 26 bases not matched to a gene. The CDR3 is 22 residues long. CDR1 KGHSH and CDR2 LQKENI come from the germline V gene. The CDR3 bases are TGTGCCAGCTCACCATTGAACATCGGTACAACTAGCGGGAGACGCCCACGCCATGAGCAGTTCTTC. Amino acids: CASSPLNIGTTSGRRPRHEQFF.

This clonotype was seen repeatedly, ten times or more. V and J are TRBV19 and TRBJ2-5; D is unclear. The CDR3 totals 12 residues. Germline lookup yields CDR1 LNHDA and CDR2 SQIVND (reference sequence). V shed 4 bases and J shed 3 bases, with 6 bases lying between them. The CDR3 bases are TGTGCCAGTAGTAGTCCCGAAGAGACCCAGTACTTC. Residues: CASSSPEETQYF.

This clonotype was counted between two and nine times. The chain joins TRBV9 to TRBJ1-1, with unresolved D. V lost 0 bases and J lost 1, with 13 bases in between. The V gene's germline CDR1 is SGDLS and CDR2 YYNGEE. The CDR3 covers 16 residues. CDR3 protein: CASSVGLVGGNTEAFF. CDR3 sequence (DNA): TGTGCCAGCAGCGTAGGACTGGTGGGAGGGAACACTGAAGCTTTCTTT.

This clonotype came up a few times. This chain connects TRBV7-6 to TRBJ2-1; 13 bases match TRBD2. The CDR3 has 15 amino acids. V lost 7 bases to trimming and J lost 10 bases; unmatched junction nucleotides: 10. Germline lookup yields CDR1 SGHVS and CDR2 FNYEAQ. The CDR3 is CASTPLAGGSREQFF. The DNA of the CDR3 is TGTGCCAGCACTCCACTAGCGGGGGGGAGCAGGGAGCAGTTCTTC.

This clonotype has only a few counts. This chain connects TRBV18 to TRBJ1-2; 7 positions match TRBD1. V lost 5 bases to trimming and J lost 7 bases; unmatched junction nucleotides: 10. This CDR3 has 14 amino acids. Per the germline V gene, CDR1 is KGHSH and CDR2 is LQKENI. CDR3 DNA: TGTGCCAGCTCATTCGCGACAGGGCGGGCTGGCTACACCTTC. It specifies CASSFATGRAGYTF. The full variable domain, with the rest looked up from reference TRBV18 and TRBJ1-2, is NAGVMQNPRHLVRRRGQEARLRCSPMKGHSHVYWYRQLPEEGLKFMVYLQKENIIDESGMPKERFSAEFPKEGPSILRIQQVVRGDSAAYFCASSFATGRAGYTFGSGTRLTVV.

The chain uses TRBV20-1 and TRBJ1-2; D is uncertain. Between the trimmed V and J ends, which lost 7 bases and 7 bases, there was a span of 13 bases. CDR3 length: 11 amino acids. CDR1 and CDR2 (germline): DFQATT, SNEGSKA (reference sequence). The CDR3 DNA reads TGCAGTGTGGCGCAACCAGGTGGCTACACCTTC. Translation gives CSVAQPGGYTF.

A few counts support this clonotype. The chain couples TRBV6-5 to TRBJ1-5, with D possibly being TRBD1 (6 bases). V dropped 5 bases and J dropped 2 bases, with 13 bases sitting between them. CDR1 MNHEY and CDR2 SVGAGI come from the germline V gene. The CDR3 has 15 amino acids. DNA of the CDR3: TGTGCCAGCAGTACCCAGGGGATCGGCAATCAGCCCCAGCATTTT. It yields the protein CASSTQGIGNQPQHF.

This clonotype came up many times. The chain recombines TRBV12-3 or TRBV12-4 with TRBJ2-3; 7 bases agree with TRBD1. The junction had 7 bases not matched to a gene; V was cut back by 7 bases and J by 0 bases. The CDR3 contains 15 residues. For the CDR3, the DNA is TGTGCCAGCATACAGGGGATATCTAGCACAGATACGCAGTATTTT. Protein product: CASIQGISSTDTQYF.